A single sample gave rise to the 2 T cell receptor beta chains below, sequenced in a study of T cells in localized non-small cell lung cancer. Only in-frame clones appear in the TCRdb table, and some are missing; sequencing was by immunoSEQ multiplex PCR. The repertoire holds approximately 15,000 clones, with roughly 85% as singletons. The material was peripheral blood, obtained before any cancer treatment. Source of these receptors: a female donor at least 60 years old with stage I squamous cell lung carcinoma.

The V call is TRBV27, the J call TRBJ1-1; D ambiguous. V shed 10 bases and J shed 2 bases, with 11 bases lying between them. CDR3 size: 12 residues. Germline V gives CDR1 MNHEY, CDR2 SMNVEV (reference sequence). The CDR3 loop reads CATYRSNTEAFF. As DNA, the CDR3 is TGTGCCACCTATAGGAGCAACACTGAAGCTTTCTTT.

This clone has a handful of counts. This chain joins TRBV27 and TRBJ2-7; the match to TRBD2 covers 10 bases. This CDR3 comprises 16 residues. Losses at the gene ends were 6 bases for V and 0 bases for J; bases not matched to a gene: 8. Looked up from germline, CDR1 is MNHEY and CDR2 is SMNVEV (reference sequence). DNA for the CDR3: TGTGCCAGCAGCCGAGCGGGAGGGCCTGTCTCCTACGAGCAGTACTTC. Translation: CASSRAGGPVSYEQYF.